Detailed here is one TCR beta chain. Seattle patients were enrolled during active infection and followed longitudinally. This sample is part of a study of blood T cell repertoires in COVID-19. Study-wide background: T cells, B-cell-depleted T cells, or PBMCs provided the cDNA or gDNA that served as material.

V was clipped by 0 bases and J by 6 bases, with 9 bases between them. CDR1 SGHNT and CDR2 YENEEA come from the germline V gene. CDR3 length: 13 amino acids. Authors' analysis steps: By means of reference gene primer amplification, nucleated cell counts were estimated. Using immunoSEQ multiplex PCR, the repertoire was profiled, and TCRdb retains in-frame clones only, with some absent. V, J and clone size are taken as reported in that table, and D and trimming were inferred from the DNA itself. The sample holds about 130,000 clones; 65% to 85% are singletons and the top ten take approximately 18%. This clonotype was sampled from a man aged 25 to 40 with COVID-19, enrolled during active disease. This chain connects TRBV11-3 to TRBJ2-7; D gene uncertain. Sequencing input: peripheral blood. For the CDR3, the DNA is TGTGCCAGCAGCTTAGAAGCAGGTATCGAGCAGTACTTC. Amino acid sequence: CASSLEAGIEQYF.